What follows are 17 T cell receptor beta chains derived from one specimen sequenced in a study of OX40 agonist ivuxolimab in advanced cancers. The assay was immunoSEQ multiplex PCR, and TCRdb's table has in-frame clones only and misses some. The sample contains around 60,000 clones, about 90% of which appear only once. Sequenced here: CD4+ or CD8+ T cells sorted from blood, sampled in a trial of the OX40 agonist ivuxolimab. Receptors were obtained from an adult with an advanced solid tumor such as melanoma, head and neck, liver or kidney cancer.

As concerns this clone: Its ends do not fully match the called genes, so a read error is possible. This chain uses TRBV9 with TRBJ2-7, with 9 bases aligning to TRBD2. Germline V lookup: CDR1 SGDLS, CDR2 YYNGEE. CDR3 length equals 14 residues. Here the CDR3 DNA reads TGTGCCGGCAGCGTAGCGGGAGCCGGGTACGAGCAGTACTTC. This gives the protein CAGSVAGAGYEQYF.

The gene calls are TRBV28 and TRBJ2-3; 7 bases line up with TRBD2. This CDR3 is built from 15 residues. V was clipped by 6 bases and J by 3 bases; unmatched bases: 9. CDR1 is MDHEN, CDR2 SYDVKM, per germline. CDR3 coding DNA: TGTGCCAGCAGGAAGGGCGGGAGTGGGACAGATACGCAGTATTTT. Its translation: CASRKGGSGTDTQYF.

The chain combines TRBV7-9 with TRBJ2-1; D uncertain. V shed 4 bases and J shed 6 bases, with 7 bases lying between them. The length of the CDR3 is 12 residues. Germline V lookup: CDR1 SEHNR, CDR2 FQNEAQ (reference sequence). The CDR3 spells CASSSKGNEQFF. CDR3 sequence (DNA): TGTGCCAGCAGCTCCAAGGGCAATGAGCAGTTCTTC. Looking up the rest from reference TRBV7-9 and TRBJ2-1 gives the full variable domain: DTGVSQNPRHKITKRGQNVTFRCDPISEHNRLYWYRQTLGQGPEFLTYFQNEAQLEKSRLLSDRFSAERPKGSFSTLEIQRTEQGDSAMYLCASSSKGNEQFFGPGTRLTVL.

This sequence joins TRBV19 and TRBJ2-7; D call uncertain. Germline V gene data show CDR1 as LNHDA and CDR2 as SQIVND (reference sequence). The ends were cut back, 1 base at V and 6 bases at J, with 10 bases in the middle. There are 13 residues in the CDR3. The CDR3, as DNA: TGTGCCAGTAGTATAGGTACAGATAGCGAGCAGTACTTC. Protein product: CASSIGTDSEQYF.

About this clone: The junction does not match germline at one end; this may be a read error. This sequence joins TRBV7-7 and TRBJ2-5; the match to TRBD1 covers 7 bases. The CDR3 extends over 15 amino acids. Germline CDR1 reads SSHAT; CDR2 reads FNYEAQ (reference sequence). The CDR3 bases are TGTGCTAGCAGCCGCATAGACAGGGCCGGGGAGACCCAGTACTTC. Protein product: CASSRIDRAGETQYF.

The rearrangement links TRBV23-1 to TRBJ2-1; a weak D match, TRBD1 (7 bases). TRBV23-1 is assigned to the ORF class and has an uncertain function. The V end lost 1 base, the J end lost 10 bases, and 17 bases lay between the germline ends. The CDR3 loop spans 15 amino acids. The CDR3 reads CASSQFNRGLLEQFF. CDR3 in DNA: TGCGCCAGCAGTCAATTCAACAGGGGACTCCTAGAGCAGTTCTTC.

This clone was picked up a small number of times. This chain joins TRBV2 and TRBJ2-7; TRBD1 agrees at 9 bases. After removal of 5 bases from V and 6 bases from J, the junction contained 8 bases not matched to a gene. Per germline, CDR1 SNHLY and CDR2 FYNNEI. The CDR3 sequence is 14 residues long. Here the CDR3 DNA reads TGTGCCAGCAGTTTCCGGGACAGGGTCAGCGAGCAGTACTTC. Translated: CASSFRDRVSEQYF.

The chain links TRBV30 to TRBJ2-3, with D perhaps TRBD1 or TRBD2 (5 bases each). Germline CDR1 is GTSNPN and CDR2 is SVGIG (reference sequence). The V gene lost 1 base and the J gene lost 3 bases, with 14 bases spanning the gap. CDR3 size: 15 residues. CDR3 sequence reads: CAWSDGIWGTDTQYF. CDR3 bases: TGTGCCTGGAGTGATGGCATATGGGGGACAGATACGCAGTATTTT.

The rearrangement joins TRBV2 to TRBJ2-7, with D perhaps given as TRBD1 or TRBD2 (5 bases each). CDR1 and CDR2 (germline): SNHLY, FYNNEI. CDR3 size: 14 residues. Trimming left V 5 bases short and J 2 bases short, with 13 bases between. The CDR3 nucleotides are TGTGCCAGCAGTAGAGGGACCGACCCCTACGAGCAGTACTTC. It specifies CASSRGTDPYEQYF. The full variable domain, rest sourced from reference TRBV2 and TRBJ2-7, is EPEVTQTPSHQVTQMGQEVILRCVPISNHLYFYWYRQILGQKVEFLVSFYNNEISEKSEIFDDQFSVERPDGSNFTLKIRSTKLEDSAMYFCASSRGTDPYEQYFGPGTRLTVT.

V is TRBV11-2 and J is TRBJ2-7, with a tentative D call TRBD1 (6 bases). From germline, CDR1 is SGHAT and CDR2 FQNNGV. The germline V and J ends were trimmed by 2 bases and 7 bases, with 15 bases remaining between them. The CDR3 spans 14 residues. This CDR3 reads CASSLWAGAGEQYF. CDR3 sequence (DNA): TGTGCCAGCAGCTTATGGGCAGGGGCTGGGGAGCAGTACTTC.

The rearrangement uses TRBV6-5 and TRBJ2-7; 8 bases line up with TRBD1. The CDR3 is made up of 15 amino acids. Germline assignment: CDR1 MNHEY and CDR2 SVGAGI. The ends lost 2 bases at V and 4 bases at J; junction bases unmatched: 7. The CDR3 DNA is TGTGCCAGCAGTTACAGACCAGGGGGCATGTACGAGCAGTACTTC. It is translated as CASSYRPGGMYEQYF.

CDR3: CSVELGTSGNTGELFF. The CDR3 bases are TGCAGCGTTGAGCTGGGGACTAGCGGGAACACCGGGGAGCTGTTTTTT. The chain employs TRBV29-1 and TRBJ2-2; 11 positions match TRBD2. The CDR3 loop spans 16 amino acids. The germline V gene has CDR1 SQVTM and CDR2 ANQGSEA. The junction had 4 bases not matched to a gene; V was cut back by 3 bases and J by 1 base.

V usage is TRBV7-6 and J usage is TRBJ2-5; D might be TRBD1 (6 bases). Germline assignment: CDR1 SGHVS and CDR2 FNYEAQ. V was clipped by 5 bases and J by 8 bases, with 21 bases between them. This CDR3 spans 15 amino acids. The CDR3 loop reads CASSGGTTSGETQYF. CDR3 sequence (DNA): TGTGCCAGCAGCGGGGGCACTACCTCCGGTGAAACCCAGTACTTC.

The chain uses TRBV13 and TRBJ2-2, with TRBD1 matching 10 bases. This CDR3 contains 17 residues. Germline V gives CDR1 PRHDT, CDR2 FYEKMQ (reference sequence). V trimming: 5 bases; J trimming: 7 bases; junction bases outside the gene matches: 13. The CDR3 region has the DNA TGTGCCAGCAGCGACGGCGTTAGGGACAGGGGAATCGGGGAGCTGTTTTTT. Residues: CASSDGVRDRGIGELFF.

V usage is TRBV29-1 and J usage is TRBJ2-7; possible D gene TRBD2, 6 bases. The CDR3 has 12 amino acids. Germline V gene lookup returns CDR1 SQVTM and CDR2 ANQGSEA. The V and J ends lost 0 bases and 4 bases respectively, with 7 bases between them. The chain's CDR3 is CSVEDGGYEQYF. The CDR3 region has the DNA TGCAGCGTTGAAGATGGAGGGTACGAGCAGTACTTC.

The V gene is TRBV28, the J gene TRBJ1-5, with 7 positions matching TRBD1. The CDR3 contains 14 residues. Germline assignment: CDR1 MDHEN and CDR2 SYDVKM. Trimming removed 5 bases from V and 4 bases from J; junction bases left unmatched: 5. CDR3 protein: CASSLGQLNQPQHF. The CDR3 bases are TGTGCCAGCAGTCTGGGACAGCTAAATCAGCCCCAGCATTTT.

The rearrangement links TRBV29-1 to TRBJ2-5; TRBD2 might be the D (6 bases). CDR3 length: 14 residues. CDR1 and CDR2 from the germline V gene are SQVTM and ANQGSEA. Trimming cost V 2 bases and J 2 bases, with 12 bases left between them. The CDR3 region has the DNA TGCAGCGTTGAATACTGGAGGGGTCAAGAGACCCAGTACTTC. Residues: CSVEYWRGQETQYF.